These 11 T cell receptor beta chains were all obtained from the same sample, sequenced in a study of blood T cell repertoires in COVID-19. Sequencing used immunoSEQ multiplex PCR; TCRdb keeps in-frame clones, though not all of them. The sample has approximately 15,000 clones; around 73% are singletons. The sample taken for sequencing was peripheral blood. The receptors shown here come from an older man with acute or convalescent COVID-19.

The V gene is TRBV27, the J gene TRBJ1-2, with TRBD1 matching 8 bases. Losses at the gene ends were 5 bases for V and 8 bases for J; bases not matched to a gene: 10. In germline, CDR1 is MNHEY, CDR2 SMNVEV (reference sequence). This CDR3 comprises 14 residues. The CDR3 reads CASSGQGREMGYTF. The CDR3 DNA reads TGTGCCAGCAGTGGACAGGGAAGAGAGATGGGCTACACCTTC.

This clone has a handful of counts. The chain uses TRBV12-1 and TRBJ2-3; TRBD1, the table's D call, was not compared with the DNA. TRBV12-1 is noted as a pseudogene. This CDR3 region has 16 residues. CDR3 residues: CASSLTGQGALTAQYF. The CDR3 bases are TGTGCCAGCAGCTTAACGGGACAGGGGGCCCTGACGGCGCAGTATTTT.

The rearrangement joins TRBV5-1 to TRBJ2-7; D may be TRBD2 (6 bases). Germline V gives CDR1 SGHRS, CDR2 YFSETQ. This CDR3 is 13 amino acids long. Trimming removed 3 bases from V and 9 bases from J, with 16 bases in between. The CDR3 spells CASSSAPGVAQYF. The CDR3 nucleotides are TGCGCCAGCAGCTCCGCCCCGGGGGTAGCGCAGTACTTC.

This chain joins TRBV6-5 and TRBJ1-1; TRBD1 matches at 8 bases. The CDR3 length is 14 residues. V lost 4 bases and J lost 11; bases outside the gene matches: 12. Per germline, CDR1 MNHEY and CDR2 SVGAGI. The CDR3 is CASSSDGRGLVAFF. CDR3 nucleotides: TGTGCCAGCAGTTCGGATGGCAGGGGGCTAGTTGCTTTCTTT.

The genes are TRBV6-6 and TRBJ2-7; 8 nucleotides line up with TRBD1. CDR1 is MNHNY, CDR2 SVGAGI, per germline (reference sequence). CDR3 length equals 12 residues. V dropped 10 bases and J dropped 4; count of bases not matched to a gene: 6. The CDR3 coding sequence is TGTGCCATCCGCAGGGGGCCGTACGAGCAGTACTTC. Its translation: CAIRRGPYEQYF.

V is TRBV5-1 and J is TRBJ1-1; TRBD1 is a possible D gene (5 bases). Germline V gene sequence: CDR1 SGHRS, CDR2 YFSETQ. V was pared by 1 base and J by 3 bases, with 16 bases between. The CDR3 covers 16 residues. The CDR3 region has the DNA TGCGCCAGCAGCTTGTCGGGGGACCCTTGGGACACTGAAGCTTTCTTT. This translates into CASSLSGDPWDTEAFF.

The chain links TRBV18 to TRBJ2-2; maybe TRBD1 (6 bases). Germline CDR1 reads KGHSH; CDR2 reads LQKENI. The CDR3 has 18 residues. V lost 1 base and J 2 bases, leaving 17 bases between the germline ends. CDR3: CASSPLGVGQSNTGELFF. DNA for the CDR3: TGTGCCAGCTCACCACTCGGGGTTGGACAGAGTAACACCGGGGAGCTGTTTTTT.

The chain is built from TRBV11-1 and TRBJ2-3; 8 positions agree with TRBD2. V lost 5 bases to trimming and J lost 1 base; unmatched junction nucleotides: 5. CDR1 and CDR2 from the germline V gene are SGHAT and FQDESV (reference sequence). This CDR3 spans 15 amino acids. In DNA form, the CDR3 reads TGTGCCAGCAGCCCCCGGGAGGGCCGCACAGATACGCAGTATTTT. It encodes CASSPREGRTDTQYF.

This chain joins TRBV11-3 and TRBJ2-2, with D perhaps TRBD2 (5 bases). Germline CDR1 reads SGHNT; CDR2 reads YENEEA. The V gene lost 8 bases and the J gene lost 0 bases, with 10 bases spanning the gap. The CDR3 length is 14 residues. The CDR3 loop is CASARTPNTGELFF. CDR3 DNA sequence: TGTGCCAGCGCTAGGACTCCGAACACCGGGGAGCTGTTTTTT.

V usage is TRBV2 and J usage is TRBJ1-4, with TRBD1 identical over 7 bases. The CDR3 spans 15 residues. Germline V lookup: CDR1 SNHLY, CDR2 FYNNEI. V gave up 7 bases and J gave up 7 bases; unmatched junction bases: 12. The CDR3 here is CASNREGADAEKLFF. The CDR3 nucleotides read TGTGCCAGCAACAGAGAGGGGGCAGACGCTGAAAAACTGTTTTTT.

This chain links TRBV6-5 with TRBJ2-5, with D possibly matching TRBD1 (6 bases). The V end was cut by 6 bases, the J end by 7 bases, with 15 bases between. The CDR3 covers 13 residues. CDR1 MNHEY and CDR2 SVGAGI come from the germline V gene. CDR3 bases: TGTGCCAGCAGGAGAGGGGGTGGGGGGACCCAGTACTTC. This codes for CASRRGGGGTQYF.